The source of this TCR beta chain is a study of T cell responses to AZD1222 COVID-19 vaccine. Generated by immunoSEQ multiplex PCR, the TCRdb table keeps only in-frame clones and is missing some. Of approximately 100,000 clones in the sample, about 94% were seen once. This clonotype originated in an adult in good health. The source was peripheral blood, collected on day 0 of AZD1222 vaccination.

The chain's CDR3 is CASGWGGPDSGNTIYF. In DNA, the CDR3 is TGTGCCAGCGGCTGGGGGGGACCCGACTCTGGAAACACCATATATTTT. The genes are TRBV27 and TRBJ1-3; D may be TRBD1 (5 bases). The CDR3 loop spans 16 amino acids. V lost 8 bases to trimming and J lost 0 bases, with 17 bases between them. Germline V gene data show CDR1 as MNHEY and CDR2 as SMNVEV (reference sequence).